The rows below give T cell receptor beta chains drawn from one sample of a study of blood T cells in healthy people across ages. A single record per CDR3 protein comes from TCRdb applying MiXCR to the 5' RACE reads. The repertoire consists of around 1,700,000 distinct CDR3 sequences, with 28% occurring once and the leading ten covering roughly 8%. Sequences were obtained from blood. These receptors came from a woman aged 25 to 39 in good health. Each CDR3 is given with its conserved first and last residue. The order of the fields is clone size, V gene, D gene, J gene, CDR3 protein, CDR3 DNA. A D gene is named only where the DNA matches it firmly. Clone size is shown for a subset of rows, as once, few, many or a class of expanded clone.

.	TRBV5-1	.	TRBJ2-1	CASKAAINGQFF	TGCGCCAGCAAAGCGGCGATCAATGGGCAGTTCTTC
.	TRBV6-5	.	TRBJ1-5	CASSPRRDGYHQPQHF	TGTGCCAGCAGTCCACGAAGGGACGGTTACCATCAGCCCCAGCATTTT
few	TRBV4-2	TRBD1	TRBJ1-5	CASSQDPIPGTGGGQPQHF	TGTGCCAGCAGCCAAGACCCAATTCCCGGGACAGGGGGCGGTCAGCCCCAGCATTTT
many	TRBV14	TRBD2	TRBJ2-1	CASSQDVEGGWYNEQFF	TGTGCCAGCAGCCAAGATGTCGAGGGAGGGTGGTACAATGAGCAGTTCTTC
.	TRBV5-1	.	TRBJ1-2	CASGRGEANYGYTF	TGCGCCAGCGGCAGGGGTGAGGCTAACTATGGCTACACCTTC
few	TRBV5-5	.	TRBJ2-3	CASSLAPETGGTDTQYF	TGTGCCAGCTCACTGGCCCCTGAAACGGGCGGGACAGATACGCAGTATTTT
many	TRBV7-9	.	TRBJ2-7	CASSSSRVVAYEQYF	TGTGCCAGCAGCTCAAGCAGGGTGGTAGCCTACGAGCAGTACTTC
.	TRBV5-1	.	TRBJ2-7	CASSLEQGEGNEQYF	TGCGCCAGCAGCTTGGAACAGGGCGAGGGAAACGAGCAGTACTTC
.	TRBV24-1	.	TRBJ2-1	CATSDLETEQFF	TGTGCCACCAGTGATCTTGAGACAGAGCAGTTCTTC
.	TRBV20-1	.	TRBJ2-3	CSARGHPGTADTQYF	TGCAGTGCTAGAGGACACCCGGGAACAGCAGATACGCAGTATTTT
many	TRBV6-6	.	TRBJ1-2	CASKKDIDYGYTF	TGTGCCAGCAAAAAGGACATAGACTATGGCTACACCTTC
.	TRBV4-1	.	TRBJ1-2	CASSQDSGSNYGCTF	TGCGCCAGCAGCCAAGATTCTGGCAGTAACTATGGCTGCACCTTC
many	TRBV7-2	.	TRBJ2-7	CASSPLLAEYF	TGTGCCAGCAGCCCCCTACTAGCTGAGTACTTC
few	TRBV12-3/TRBV12-4	.	TRBJ2-1	CASSLGEARPKQFF	TGTGCCAGCAGTTTAGGGGAGGCAAGGCCTAAGCAGTTCTTC
.	TRBV11-2	TRBD2	TRBJ2-7	CASSRGGVRYEQYF	TGTGCCAGCAGTCGCGGGGGGGTGAGGTACGAGCAGTACTTC
few	TRBV9	.	TRBJ2-7	CASSLRAGDYEQYF	TGTGCCAGCAGCCTACGGGCAGGGGATTACGAGCAGTACTTC
few	TRBV12-3/TRBV12-4	.	TRBJ2-1	CASENGQFFHNEQFF	TGTGCCAGCGAGAATGGACAGTTTTTCCACAATGAGCAGTTCTTC
few	TRBV30	.	TRBJ1-5	CAWNEGRGAGGHSNQPQHF	TGTGCCTGGAATGAAGGGCGGGGGGCAGGCGGCCATAGCAATCAGCCCCAGCATTTT
few	TRBV20-1	.	TRBJ2-5	CSARDPAGPFKETQYF	TGCAGTGCTAGAGACCCGGCGGGACCGTTCAAAGAGACCCAGTACTTC
.	TRBV12-3/TRBV12-4	TRBD1	TRBJ2-5	CASSPPWDREQTQYF	TGTGCCAGCAGTCCCCCATGGGACAGGGAACAGACCCAGTACTTC
few	TRBV4-3	.	TRBJ2-1	CASSQEGSSYNGQFF	TGCGCCAGCAGCCAAGAGGGCAGCTCCTACAATGGGCAGTTCTTC
.	TRBV30	.	TRBJ1-5	CAWSGGANQPQHF	TGTGCCTGGAGTGGGGGGGCGAATCAGCCCCAGCATTTT
few	TRBV15	TRBD2	TRBJ2-7	CATSRVTSGWYEQYF	TGTGCCACCAGCAGAGTGACTAGCGGGTGGTACGAGCAGTACTTC
few	TRBV5-1	.	TRBJ1-1	CASSPRGPGTNTEAFF	TGCGCCAGCAGCCCTCGAGGGCCCGGGACTAACACTGAAGCTTTCTTT
few	TRBV20-1	TRBD1	TRBJ2-4	CSARDPPDRVSQVRSLLAKNIQYF	TGCAGTGCTAGAGACCCCCCGGACAGGGTCTCACAAGTCCGATCCCTTTTAGCCAAAAACATTCAGTACTTC
.	TRBV10-2	.	TRBJ2-1	CVSSVSGKETQFF	TGCGTCAGCAGTGTTAGTGGGAAAGAGACCCAGTTCTTC
.	TRBV11-2	.	TRBJ2-1	CASSPGISNYNEQFF	TGTGCCAGCAGCCCCGGTATTTCGAACTACAATGAGCAGTTCTTC
few	TRBV5-1	TRBD1	TRBJ2-1	CASSGSGTGVRVDEQFF	TGCGCCAGCAGCGGGTCCGGGACAGGGGTTCGAGTGGATGAGCAGTTCTTC
few	TRBV20-1	.	TRBJ2-7	CSARDFGSYEQYF	TGCAGTGCTAGAGATTTCGGGTCCTACGAGCAGTACTTC
.	TRBV20-1	.	TRBJ2-5	CSARDSGVETQYF	TGCAGTGCTAGAGATTCTGGGGTGGAGACCCAGTACTTC
.	TRBV9	.	TRBJ2-3	CAGSVAGVSTDTQYF	TGTGCCGGCAGCGTAGCTGGGGTGAGCACAGATACGCAGTATTTT
few	TRBV6-5	.	TRBJ1-4	CASSRDFTEKLFF	TGTGCCAGCAGTCGGGACTTCACCGAAAAACTGTTTTTT
once	TRBV7-2	.	TRBJ2-3	CASSQGGRQHTDTQYF	TGTGCCAGCAGCCAGGGGGGCCGGCAGCACACAGATACGCAGTATTTT
.	TRBV6-5	.	TRBJ1-2	CASSSGRLRHGYTF	TGTGCCAGCAGTTCGGGCCGCCTTCGACATGGCTACACCTTC
few	TRBV28	.	TRBJ1-2	CASSLSRGRPRDGYTF	TGTGCCAGCAGTTTATCGCGCGGACGGCCCAGGGATGGCTACACCTTC